This T cell receptor beta chain was identified during a study of cytomegalovirus exposure and HLA in healthy donors (dated by TCRdb to 2015 to 2018). For the wider study: According to a later analysis, one platform produced both the roughly 130 validation repertoires and the 550 to 800 repertoires of the first cohort. Along with the approximately 700-subject first cohort, a separate validation cohort of around 110 different subjects was used. High-throughput TCR immunosequencing, statistical association of individual TCRs with disease status, and machine learning were combined to predict cytomegalovirus infection status. The study aimed to test whether signatures of past pathogen exposure could be identified by cataloging public T cell receptors.

The library came from the immunoSEQ multiplex PCR assay. In the paper's pipeline: A statistical classification framework was built to diagnose cytomegalovirus status from the catalog of TCR beta chain sequences. The clones in this table, taken by TCRdb from immuneACCESS, are in-frame only. Not every clone is retained; where verified, under half of the shortfall comes from an unresolved V gene, and the cause of the rest is unknown. That table is the source of V, J and clone size, and D and trimming were worked out from the DNA. A total of more than 300,000 clones appear in this sample, roughly 90% of them only once. Jointly, the top ten make up roughly 0.75% of the sample. The donors were included in the validation cohort of 120 subjects, a group kept apart from the roughly 670-subject first cohort. Its CDR3 holds 12 amino acids, cysteine through phenylalanine. CDR3 DNA is the only sequence kept; it has 36 bases, read in frame from the first base. The junction shows trimming of 3 bases on V and 1 base on J, plus 3 bases between the germline ends. The germline V gene specifies MGHRA as CDR1 and YSYEKL as CDR2.

General findings and caveats noted by the study authors: Across donors, most TCR sequences were observed very rarely, whereas some public TCRs were present in many individuals. It was suggested by the authors that the approach could potentially be generalized to other disease states and immunological phenotypes. A later analysis lacked HLA typing for the validation cohort, so it scored co-occurrence in that cohort across all 110 or so repertoires. Subsequent analysis determined that TCRs grouped into clusters in the first cohort also showed a tendency toward co-occurrence across the roughly 120 validation repertoires, and 94% of cluster scores exceeded 0. The study listed around 160 TCR beta chains as associated with cytomegalovirus. In vitro tests confirmed that three of the cytomegalovirus-associated TCR beta chains recognize cytomegalovirus antigens. The classifier was reported to diagnose cytomegalovirus status with high specificity and sensitivity in both the original cohort and the validation cohort.

About this clone: No cognate antigen has been identified for it. Within one base of it there is no much larger clone, and no base qualities were kept.

The receptor's source is a woman aged 18-30 years in good health and CMV-seronegative. The sequencing input was PBMCs. The chain couples TRBV4-1 to TRBJ1-1; the D gene identity is not certain. The CDR3 region reads CASSHRNTEAFF. The DNA reads TGCGCCAGCAGCCACAGGAACACTGAAGCTTTCTTT.